Given below is one T cell receptor (beta chain) in context. The antigen is unknown. TCRdb reprocessed the RT-PCR reads via MiXCR and lists one record per CDR3 protein. There are hundreds of thousands of distinct CDR3 sequences in the sample; 15% to 19% occur only once, and roughly 12% lies in the top ten. This record belongs to a study of response to subunit inactivated influenza vaccine. Findings and caveats of the study: New T cells are recruited in small numbers by each seasonal influenza vaccination, according to the authors' suggestion.

Per germline, CDR1 DFQATT and CDR2 SNEGSKA (reference sequence). V shed 1 base and J 10 bases; nucleotides not matched to a gene: 5. This CDR3 is 13 amino acids long. The TCR was taken from a man aged 50 or older who received an inactivated influenza vaccine. The sample here was PBMCs from blood, taken approximately 12 days after vaccination. This chain connects TRBV20-1 to TRBJ2-1, with 9 bases fitting TRBD2. The CDR3 DNA reads as TGCAGTGCTAGAGCCCCTAGCGGGACCGAGCAGTTCTTC. Protein sequence: CSARAPSGTEQFF.